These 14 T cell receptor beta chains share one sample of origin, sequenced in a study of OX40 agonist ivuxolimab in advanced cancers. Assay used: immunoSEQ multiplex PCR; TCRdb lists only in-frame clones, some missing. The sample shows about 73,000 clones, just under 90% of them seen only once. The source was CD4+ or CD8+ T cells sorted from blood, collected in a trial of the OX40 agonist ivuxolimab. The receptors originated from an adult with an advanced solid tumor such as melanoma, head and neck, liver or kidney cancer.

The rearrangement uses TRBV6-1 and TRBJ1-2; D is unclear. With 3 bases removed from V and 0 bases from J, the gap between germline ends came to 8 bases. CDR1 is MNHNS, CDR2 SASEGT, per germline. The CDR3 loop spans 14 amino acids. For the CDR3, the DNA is TGTGCCAGCAGTGAGGGTGGGGCTAACTATGGCTACACCTTC. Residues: CASSEGGANYGYTF.

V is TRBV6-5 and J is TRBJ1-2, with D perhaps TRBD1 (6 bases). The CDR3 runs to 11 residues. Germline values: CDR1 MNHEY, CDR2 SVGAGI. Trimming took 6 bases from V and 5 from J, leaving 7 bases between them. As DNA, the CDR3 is TGTGCCAGCAGCCAGGGGTATGGCTACACCTTC. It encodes CASSQGYGYTF.

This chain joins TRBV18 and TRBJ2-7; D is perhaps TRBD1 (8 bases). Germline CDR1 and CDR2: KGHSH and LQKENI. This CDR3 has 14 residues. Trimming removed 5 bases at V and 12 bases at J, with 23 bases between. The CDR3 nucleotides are TGTGCCAGCTCAGAGGGGGGGACAGGATCAACGGGGTACTTC. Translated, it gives CASSEGGTGSTGYF.

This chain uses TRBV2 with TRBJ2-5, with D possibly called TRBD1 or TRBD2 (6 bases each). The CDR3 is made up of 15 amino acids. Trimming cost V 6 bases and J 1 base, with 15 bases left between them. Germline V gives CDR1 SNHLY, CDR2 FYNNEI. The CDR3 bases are TGTGCCAGCAGACTTACAGAGGGGGGCCAAGAGACCCAGTACTTC. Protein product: CASRLTEGGQETQYF.

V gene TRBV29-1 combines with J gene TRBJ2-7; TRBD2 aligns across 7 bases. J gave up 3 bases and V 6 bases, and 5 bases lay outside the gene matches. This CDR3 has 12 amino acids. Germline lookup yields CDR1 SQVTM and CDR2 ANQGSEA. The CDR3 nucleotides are TGCAGCGTCCGGGAGGACTACTACGAGCAGTACTTC. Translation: CSVREDYYEQYF.

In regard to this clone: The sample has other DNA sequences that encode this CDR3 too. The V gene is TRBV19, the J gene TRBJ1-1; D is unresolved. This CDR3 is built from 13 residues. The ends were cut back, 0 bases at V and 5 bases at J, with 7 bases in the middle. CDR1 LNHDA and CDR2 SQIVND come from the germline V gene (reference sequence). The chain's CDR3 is CASSIEGGTEAFF. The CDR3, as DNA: TGTGCCAGTAGTATAGAAGGTGGGACTGAAGCTTTCTTT.

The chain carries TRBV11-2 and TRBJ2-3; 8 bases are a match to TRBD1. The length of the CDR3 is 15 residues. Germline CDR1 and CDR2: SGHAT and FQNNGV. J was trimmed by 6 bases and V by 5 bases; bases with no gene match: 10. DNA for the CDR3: TGTGCCAGCAGCGTCCAAGGGACAGGAGGGGATACGCAGTATTTT. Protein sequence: CASSVQGTGGDTQYF.

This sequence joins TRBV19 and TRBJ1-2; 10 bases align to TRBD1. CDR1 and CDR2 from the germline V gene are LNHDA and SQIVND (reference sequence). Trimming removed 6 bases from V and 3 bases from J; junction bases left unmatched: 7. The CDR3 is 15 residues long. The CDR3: CASRISGTGDYGYTF. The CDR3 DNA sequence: TGTGCCAGTAGGATATCCGGGACAGGGGACTATGGCTACACCTTC.

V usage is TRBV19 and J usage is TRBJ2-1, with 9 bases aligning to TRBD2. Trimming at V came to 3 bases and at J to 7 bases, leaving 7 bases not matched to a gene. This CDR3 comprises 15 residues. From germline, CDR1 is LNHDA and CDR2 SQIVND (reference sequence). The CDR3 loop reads CASSIDSGSSNEQFF. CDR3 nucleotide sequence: TGTGCCAGTAGTATTGATAGCGGGAGTTCGAATGAGCAGTTCTTC. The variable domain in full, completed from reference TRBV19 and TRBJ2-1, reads DGGITQSPKYLFRKEGQNVTLSCEQNLNHDAMYWYRQDPGQGLRLIYYSQIVNDFQKGDIAEGYSVSREKKESFPLTVTSAQKNPTAFYLCASSIDSGSSNEQFFGPGTRLTVL.

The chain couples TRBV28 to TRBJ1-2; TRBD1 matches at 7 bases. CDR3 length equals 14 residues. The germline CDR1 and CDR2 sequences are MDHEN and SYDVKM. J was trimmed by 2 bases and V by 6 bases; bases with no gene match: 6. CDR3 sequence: CASSYSTGNYGYTF. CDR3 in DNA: TGTGCCAGCAGCTACTCGACAGGGAACTATGGCTACACCTTC.

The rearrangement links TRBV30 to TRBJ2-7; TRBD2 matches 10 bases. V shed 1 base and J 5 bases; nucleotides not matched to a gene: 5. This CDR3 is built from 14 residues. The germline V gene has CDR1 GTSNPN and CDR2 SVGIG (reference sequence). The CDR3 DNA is TGTGCCTGGAGTGCAGCTAGCGGGAGCCACGAGCAGTACTTC. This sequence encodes CAWSAASGSHEQYF.

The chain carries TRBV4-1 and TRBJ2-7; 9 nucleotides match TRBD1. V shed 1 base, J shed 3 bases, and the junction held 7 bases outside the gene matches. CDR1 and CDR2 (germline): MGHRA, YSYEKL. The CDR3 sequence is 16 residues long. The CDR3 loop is CASSQAPGQGFYEQYF. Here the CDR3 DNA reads TGCGCCAGCAGCCAAGCCCCGGGACAGGGATTCTACGAGCAGTACTTC.

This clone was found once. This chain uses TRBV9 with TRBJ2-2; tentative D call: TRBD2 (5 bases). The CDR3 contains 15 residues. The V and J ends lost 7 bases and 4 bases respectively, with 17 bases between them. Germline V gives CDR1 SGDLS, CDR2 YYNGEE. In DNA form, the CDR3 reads TGTGCCAGCTCCCGCCGGGGTTCTTCCACCGGGGAGCTGTTTTTT. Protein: CASSRRGSSTGELFF.

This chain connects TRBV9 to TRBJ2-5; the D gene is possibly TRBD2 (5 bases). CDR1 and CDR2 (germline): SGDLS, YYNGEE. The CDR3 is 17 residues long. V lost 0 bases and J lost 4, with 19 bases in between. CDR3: CASSVDPSLGLRETQYF. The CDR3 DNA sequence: TGTGCCAGCAGCGTAGACCCTAGCCTCGGATTGAGAGAGACCCAGTACTTC.